The present TCR beta chain was sequenced within a study of liver allograft versus peripheral blood T cells. Study overall: Transplanted-liver T cell receptor repertoires were compared with recipients' peripheral blood repertoires.

MiXCR was run by TCRdb on the reads, yielding one entry per CDR3 protein. The sample includes 14,000 or so distinct CDR3 sequences, 20% of them seen just once. CDR1 is SGHDT, CDR2 YYEEEE, per germline. The V gene lost 4 bases and the J gene lost 0 bases, with 7 bases spanning the gap. The CDR3 is 13 amino acids. General observations from the study: A difference was reportedly observed between T cell receptor repertoires inside liver allografts and those in peripheral blood.

This clonotype has ten or more counts. Its antigen is still unknown. The chain is built from TRBV5-6 and TRBJ1-1; D uncertain. This clonotype was obtained from a human patient who had a liver transplant. Some T cells may be supplied by the graft donor. The CDR3 spells CASSLPLNTEAFF. The CDR3 bases are TGTGCCAGCAGCCTACCGTTGAACACTGAAGCTTTCTTT.